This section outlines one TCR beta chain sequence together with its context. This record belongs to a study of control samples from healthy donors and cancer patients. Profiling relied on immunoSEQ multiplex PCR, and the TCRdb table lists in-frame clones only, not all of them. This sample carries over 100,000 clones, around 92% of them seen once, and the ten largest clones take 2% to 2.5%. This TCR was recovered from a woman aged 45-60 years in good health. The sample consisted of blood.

DNA for the CDR3: TGTGCCAGCAGTTCACCCACCTTAGGACAGGGCAACTATGGCTACACCTTC. This translates into CASSSPTLGQGNYGYTF. The V gene is TRBV28, the J gene TRBJ1-2, with 8 bases that match TRBD1. Germline assignment: CDR1 MDHEN and CDR2 SYDVKM. The CDR3 is 17 amino acids. J lost 2 bases, V lost 4 bases, and 12 bases had no gene match.